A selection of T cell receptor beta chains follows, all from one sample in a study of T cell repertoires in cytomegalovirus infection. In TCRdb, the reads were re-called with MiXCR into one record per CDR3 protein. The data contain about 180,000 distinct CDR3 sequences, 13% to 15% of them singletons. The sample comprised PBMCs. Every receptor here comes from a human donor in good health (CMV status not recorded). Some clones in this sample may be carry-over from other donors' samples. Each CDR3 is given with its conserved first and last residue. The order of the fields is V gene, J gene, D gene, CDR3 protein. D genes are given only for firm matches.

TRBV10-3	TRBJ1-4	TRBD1	CAISEGTGGEKLFF
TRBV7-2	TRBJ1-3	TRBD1	CASSLGQGARGNTIYF
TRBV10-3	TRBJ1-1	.	CAISESNAEAFF
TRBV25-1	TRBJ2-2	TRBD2	CASSELRRGREVGELFF
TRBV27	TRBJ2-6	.	CASSPTGISGANVLTF
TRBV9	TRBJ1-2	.	CASSVDGRPGANYGYTF
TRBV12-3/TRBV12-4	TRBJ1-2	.	CASSLPLGRDGYTF
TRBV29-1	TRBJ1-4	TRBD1	CSVSDRGGTNEKLFF
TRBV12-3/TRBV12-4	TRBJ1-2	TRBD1	CASSPSDRPDYGYTF
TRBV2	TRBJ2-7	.	CASSEGLPTSEQYF
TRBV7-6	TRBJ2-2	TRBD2	CASSQGLAGLTGELFF
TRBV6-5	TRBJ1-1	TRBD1	CASSKGTAETEAFF
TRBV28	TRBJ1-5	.	CASKSMRGLWNQPQHF
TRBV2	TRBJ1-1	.	CASSEAQGRAVGTEAFF
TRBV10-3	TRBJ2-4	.	CAISELWGAKNIQYF
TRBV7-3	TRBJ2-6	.	CASSLTAGFSGANVLTF
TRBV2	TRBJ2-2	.	CASKYGEVGELFF
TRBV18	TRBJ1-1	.	CASSPPEQGYRMNTEAFF
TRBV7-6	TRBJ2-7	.	CASSPRNGRSYEQYF
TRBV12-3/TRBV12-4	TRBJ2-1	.	CASSRDFYGEQFF
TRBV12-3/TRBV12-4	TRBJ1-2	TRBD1	CASSRGGGSYGYTF